A single sample is the source of the 5 T cell receptor beta chains below, sequenced in a study of T-cell memory formation after mild COVID-19. MiXCR, applied by TCRdb to the 5' RACE reads, yields one record per CDR3 protein. Of around 390,000 distinct CDR3 sequences in the sample, 15% to 20% were seen once. Sample: PBMCs or a T cell subset sorted from them (not recorded which). Receptor source: a man aged 18-30 years who had mild COVID-19 (a few samples of this study predate the infection). Cell type and time point are not known.

A few counts support this clonotype. CDR3 region: CSARDPPGVETEAFF. CDR3 nucleotide sequence: TGCAGTGCTAGAGACCCTCCGGGTGTAGAAACTGAAGCTTTCTTT. This sequence joins TRBV20-1 and TRBJ1-1; D remains ambiguous. There are 15 residues in the CDR3. Germline V gene sequence: CDR1 DFQATT, CDR2 SNEGSKA (reference sequence). Trimming shortened V by 0 bases and J by 5 bases, and 16 bases separated the two germline ends.

This clonotype occurred a few times. The chain recombines TRBV4-3 with TRBJ1-5, with no clear D. In germline, CDR1 is LGHNA, CDR2 YSLEER. The V and J ends lost 0 bases and 9 bases respectively, with 15 bases between them. The CDR3 loop spans 15 amino acids. As DNA, the CDR3 is TGCGCCAGCAGCCAAGATGGATCCGAAGGCCTGCCCCAGCATTTT. Encoded protein: CASSQDGSEGLPQHF.

This chain uses TRBV5-6 with TRBJ1-3; D is undetermined. V was pared by 0 bases and J by 2 bases, with 12 bases between. Germline assignment: CDR1 SGHDT and CDR2 YYEEEE. This CDR3 is built from 16 residues. The CDR3 DNA reads TGTGCCAGCAGCTTGGGTCGGACTCTCGCTGGAAACACCATATATTTT. Translating it yields CASSLGRTLAGNTIYF.

V is TRBV12-3 or TRBV12-4 and J is TRBJ2-4; maybe TRBD1 (6 bases). Deletions cut 4 bases from V and 5 bases from J, with 18 bases between. The CDR3 consists of 16 residues. The CDR3 loop reads CASSYNREWAQNIQYF. For the CDR3, the DNA is TGTGCCAGCAGTTACAACAGGGAGTGGGCCCAAAACATTCAGTACTTC.

This sequence joins TRBV7-8 and TRBJ1-1; TRBD1 agrees at 7 bases. Germline CDR1 and CDR2: SGHVS and FQNEAQ. J lost 0 bases, V lost 5 bases, and 6 bases had no gene match. The CDR3 is 15 amino acids. Here the CDR3 reads CASSPWGTVNTEAFF. The CDR3 nucleotides read TGTGCCAGCAGCCCCTGGGGGACAGTGAACACTGAAGCTTTCTTT.